The T cell receptor beta chain under discussion was sequenced for a study of human T cells and chemical hapten exposure. Study at large: Patch tests put 0.01% DPC on the upper back, and the results were checked at 6 days. Alopecia areata, totalis or universalis affected patients who were mostly female. How much TCR each sample yielded varied, mostly because pooled library volumes differed slightly.

This CDR3 spans 15 amino acids. Per the germline V gene, CDR1 is LGHNA and CDR2 is YNFKEQ. The V end was cut by 2 bases, the J end by 2 bases, with 13 bases between. At least ten counts were recorded for this clonotype. Its specificity is not known. Regarding time point: patch test 2, 6 weeks after DPC sensitization. Treatment denoted: therapeutic diphenylcyclopropenone sensitization with weekly scalp DPC. TCRdb passed the RACE reads through MiXCR, listing each CDR3 protein once. The profile covers roughly 69,000 distinct CDR3 sequences, with about a tenth appearing a single time and around 6.8% taken by the ten largest. Findings and limits, study-wide: Following DPC sensitization, TCRs present above 1 in 1000 frequency showed no change.

This clonotype was sampled from a woman aged 50 to 60 with alopecia areata. Some clones in this sample may be carry-over from other donors' samples. The sequencing here drew on whole blood, taken in connection with sensitization to the hapten diphenylcyclopropenone (DPC). This chain links TRBV4-2 with TRBJ2-7; D gene ambiguous. The DNA for the CDR3 is TGTGCCAGCAGCCAACTTAAGGGTTTGACCTACGAGCAGTACTTC. Encoded protein: CASSQLKGLTYEQYF.